This T cell receptor beta chain appears in the sequencing data of a study of blood T cell repertoires in COVID-19. Study at large: PBMCs, B-cell-depleted T cells, or T cells were the source of the cDNA or gDNA that made up the material.

With respect to this clone: Other nucleotide sequences from this sample produce the same CDR3.

Germline CDR1 is SGHRS and CDR2 is YFSETQ. The length of the CDR3 is 14 residues. V shed 0 bases and J 1 base; nucleotides not matched to a gene: 0. Those who participated ranged in age from 18 to 89 years and resided in roughly 26 US areas. Before being deemed recovered, Cohort 3 donors had two negative PCRs, clearance, or symptom resolution. Here immunoSEQ multiplex PCR was the method, and the copy in TCRdb shows in-frame clones only, minus some. This sample has about 330,000 clones, with approximately 88% found just once. This sequence originates from a man younger than 45 who had recovered from COVID-19. The gene calls are TRBV5-1 and TRBJ1-1; 7 bases are a match to TRBD1. Source material: PBMCs or T cells enriched from blood (not recorded which). CDR3 in amino acids: CASSLDRGNTEAFF. Here the CDR3 DNA reads TGCGCCAGCAGCTTGGACAGGGGGAACACTGAAGCTTTCTTT.